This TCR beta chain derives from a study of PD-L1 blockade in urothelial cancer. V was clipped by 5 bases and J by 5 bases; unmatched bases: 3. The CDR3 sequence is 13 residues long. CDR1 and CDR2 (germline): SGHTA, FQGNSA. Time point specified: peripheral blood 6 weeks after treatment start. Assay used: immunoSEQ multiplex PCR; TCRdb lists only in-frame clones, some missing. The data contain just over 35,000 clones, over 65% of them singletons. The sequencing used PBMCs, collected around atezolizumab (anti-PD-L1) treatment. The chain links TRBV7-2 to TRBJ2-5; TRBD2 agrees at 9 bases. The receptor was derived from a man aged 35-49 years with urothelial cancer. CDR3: CASSPGLAETQYF. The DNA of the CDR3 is TGTGCCAGCAGCCCCGGACTAGCGGAGACCCAGTACTTC.